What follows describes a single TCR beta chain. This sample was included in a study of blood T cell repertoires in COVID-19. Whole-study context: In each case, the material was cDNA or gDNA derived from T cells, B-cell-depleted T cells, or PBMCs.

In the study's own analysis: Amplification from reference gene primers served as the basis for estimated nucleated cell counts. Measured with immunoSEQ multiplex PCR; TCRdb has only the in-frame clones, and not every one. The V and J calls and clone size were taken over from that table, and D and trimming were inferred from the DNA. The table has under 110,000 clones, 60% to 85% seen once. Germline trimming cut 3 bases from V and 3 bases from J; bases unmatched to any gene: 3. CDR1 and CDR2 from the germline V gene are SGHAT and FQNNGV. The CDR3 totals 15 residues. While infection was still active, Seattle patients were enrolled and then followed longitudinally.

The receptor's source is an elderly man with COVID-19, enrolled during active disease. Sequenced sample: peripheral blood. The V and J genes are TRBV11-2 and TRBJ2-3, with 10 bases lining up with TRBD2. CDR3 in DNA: TGTGCCAGCAGCTTCAGCGGGAGGGCAACAGATACGCAGTATTTT. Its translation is CASSFSGRATDTQYF.